This T cell receptor (beta chain) was sequenced during a study of T and B cells in COVID-19 patients. Germline CDR1 and CDR2: MNHNS and SASEGT. The V gene lost 4 bases and the J gene lost 1 base, with 10 bases spanning the gap. CDR3 length: 14 residues. This clonotype was seen only a few times. TRB rearrangements were amplified by multiplex PCR with BIOMED2 TRB-A/B primers. MiXCR was run by TCRdb on the multiplex PCR reads, yielding one entry per CDR3 protein. The data contain over 7,000 distinct CDR3 sequences, roughly 25% of them seen just once; the ten biggest clones take up about 6.5%. TRB was amplified from around 250-460 ng of blood genomic DNA.

The sequence came from a human donor who had recovered from COVID-19. The specimen sequenced was blood. V usage is TRBV6-1 and J usage is TRBJ1-1; D ambiguous. CDR3 in amino acids: CASSVDGWNTEAFF. The CDR3 nucleotides read TGTGCCAGCAGTGTGGACGGGTGGAACACTGAAGCTTTCTTT.